Listed below are T cell receptor beta chains from one sample, sequenced in a study of cytomegalovirus exposure and HLA in healthy donors. Assay: immunoSEQ multiplex PCR; the TCRdb copy retains only in-frame clones and omits some. The sample holds around 280,000 clones, 70% to 90% seen once. Material: PBMCs. The receptors stem from a woman aged 18-29 years in good health and CMV-seronegative. The CDR3 runs from the conserved cysteine through the conserved F or W. The D gene is left open where the match is weak. Only part of the rows carry a size: once, few, many, or a class if the clone is expanded.

CASSKGRQGAGQPQHF | TGTGCCAGTAGTAAGGGTCGGCAGGGGGCCGGCCAGCCCCAGCATTTT | TRBD1 | TRBV19 | NA | TRBJ1-5
CAWSAYRSNYGYTF | TGTGCCTGGAGCGCCTACAGGTCTAACTATGGCTACACCTTC | NA | TRBV30 | once | TRBJ1-2
CASSPLSVEAFF | TGTGCCAGCTCACCTCTTTCAGTTGAAGCTTTCTTT | NA | TRBV18 | NA | TRBJ1-1
CASSPTGTTTGELFF | TGCGCCAGCAGCCCCACCGGGACAACAACCGGGGAGCTGTTTTTT | NA | TRBV5-1 | NA | TRBJ2-2
CASSLGGAKNSPLHF | TGTGCCAGCAGCCTCGGGGGAGCGAAAAATTCACCCCTCCACTTT | NA | TRBV11-2 | NA | TRBJ1-6
CASSLALAGTDTQYF | TGCGCCAGCAGCTTGGCCCTAGCGGGCACAGATACGCAGTATTTT | TRBD2 | TRBV5-1 | NA | TRBJ2-3
CASSSPTGSTDTQYF | TGCGCCAGCAGCTCTCCGACAGGGAGCACAGATACGCAGTATTTT | TRBD1 | TRBV5-1 | NA | TRBJ2-3
CASSWDGGSGNTIYF | TGTGCCAGCAGCTGGGACGGGGGCTCTGGAAACACCATATATTTT | NA | TRBV7-8 | NA | TRBJ1-3
CASSQGDSGGLPLRETQYF | TGTGCCAGCAGCCAAGGGGATTCGGGGGGCCTACCTCTCAGAGAGACCCAGTACTTC | NA | TRBV4-2 | NA | TRBJ2-5
CAGSLAGDNEQFF | TGTGCCGGCAGCTTAGCGGGCGACAATGAGCAGTTCTTC | TRBD2 | TRBV7-3 | NA | TRBJ2-1
CASSVAGRENTEAFF | TGTGCCAGCAGCGTAGCTGGACGGGAGAACACTGAAGCTTTCTTT | NA | TRBV9 | NA | TRBJ1-1
CASSPSRGPYEQYF | TGTGCCAGCTCACCATCGCGGGGGCCCTACGAGCAGTACTTC | NA | TRBV18 | NA | TRBJ2-7
CASSARDGGELFF | TGTGCCAGCAGTGCCCGGGATGGCGGGGAGCTGTTTTTT | NA | TRBV25-1 | NA | TRBJ2-2
CASSQSGGAGGELFF | TGTGCCAGCAGTCAAAGCGGGGGGGCCGGCGGGGAGCTGTTTTTT | TRBD2 | TRBV6-5 | NA | TRBJ2-2
CASSLTSGGAETQYF | TGTGCCAGCAGTCTAACTAGCGGGGGGGCCGAGACCCAGTACTTC | TRBD2 | TRBV6-1 | few | TRBJ2-5
CASSPRGLGTEQYF | TGTGCCAGCAGTCCTCGTGGTCTAGGTACCGAGCAGTACTTC | NA | TRBV27 | NA | TRBJ2-7
CASSELQGTNYGYTF | TGTGCCAGCAGTGAGTTACAGGGAACTAACTATGGCTACACCTTC | NA | TRBV25-1 | NA | TRBJ1-2
CASSLTGGLDEQFF | TGTGCCAGCAGCTTAACCGGGGGTCTCGATGAGCAGTTCTTC | NA | TRBV7-3 | NA | TRBJ2-1
CSVTGTMNTEAFF | TGCAGCGTTACAGGGACCATGAACACTGAAGCTTTCTTT | NA | TRBV29-1 | NA | TRBJ1-1
CASSQAGGWGTDTQYF | TGCGCCAGCAGCCAAGCAGGGGGCTGGGGCACAGATACGCAGTATTTT | TRBD1 | TRBV4-1 | NA | TRBJ2-3
CASSLGGLFSGNTIYF | TGTGCCAGCAGCTTAGGAGGATTATTCTCTGGAAACACCATATATTTT | NA | TRBV7-9 | NA | TRBJ1-3
CASDPGTPYEQYF | TGTGCCAGTGACCCAGGAACCCCCTACGAGCAGTACTTC | NA | TRBV19 | NA | TRBJ2-7
CASSVQGAPGPQHF | TGCGCCAGCAGCGTTCAGGGGGCCCCTGGGCCCCAGCATTTT | TRBD1 | TRBV5-1 | once | TRBJ1-5
CASSSGGPGNTIYF | TGTGCCAGCAGTTCCGGGGGACCTGGAAACACCATATATTTT | NA | TRBV28 | NA | TRBJ1-3
CASSLSPSYEQYF | TGTGCCAGCAGCTTGAGCCCCTCCTACGAGCAGTACTTC | NA | TRBV6-5 | NA | TRBJ2-7
CASSVGQANVYGYTF | TGTGCCAGCAGCGTAGGGCAGGCCAATGTCTATGGCTACACCTTC | NA | TRBV9 | NA | TRBJ1-2
CASSEDRGLLQQYF | TGTGCCAGCAGCGAGGACAGGGGTCTATTGCAGCAGTACTTC | TRBD1 | TRBV7-8 | NA | TRBJ2-7
CASSPDRGGGEQYF | TGTGCCAGCAGCCCGGACAGGGGTGGTGGCGAGCAGTACTTC | TRBD1 | TRBV7-3 | NA | TRBJ2-7
CASSEHRYYEQYF | TGTGCCAGCAGTGAGCACAGGTACTACGAGCAGTACTTC | NA | TRBV2 | NA | TRBJ2-7
CASSQDTQEPYEQYF | TGTGCCAGCAGCCAAGATACCCAGGAACCCTACGAGCAGTACTTC | NA | TRBV4-2 | NA | TRBJ2-7
CASSSRGRDGYTF | TGTGCCAGCAGTTCCCGGGGGAGGGATGGCTACACCTTC | NA | TRBV27 | NA | TRBJ1-2
CASSYSTGQGSEKLFF | TGTGCCAGCAGTTACTCGACGGGACAGGGGTCTGAAAAACTGTTTTTT | TRBD1 | TRBV6-5 | NA | TRBJ1-4
CASSLDRTALEAFF | TGTGCCAGCAGCTTAGATAGGACAGCGCTTGAAGCTTTCTTT | NA | TRBV11-2 | NA | TRBJ1-1
CASSIGYRTSGNTIYF | TGTGCCAGTAGTATAGGGTACAGGACCTCTGGAAACACCATATATTTT | NA | TRBV19 | NA | TRBJ1-3
CASSVSGIPDTQYF | TGTGCCAGCAGCGTGTCCGGGATCCCAGATACGCAGTATTTT | NA | TRBV9 | NA | TRBJ2-3
CASSWDRGTDTQYF | TGTGCCAGCAGCTGGGACAGGGGAACAGATACGCAGTATTTT | TRBD1 | TRBV7-9 | NA | TRBJ2-3
CASSFYDRSDLWYF | TGTGCCAGCAGTTTTTACGACAGGTCCGATTTGTGGTACTTC | NA | TRBV27 | NA | TRBJ2-7
CASSSAAGYGTGELFF | TGTGCCAGCAGCTCCGCAGCGGGGTATGGCACCGGGGAGCTGTTTTTT | TRBD2 | TRBV7-3 | NA | TRBJ2-2
CASSIGLAGGPNEQFF | TGTGCCAGTAGTATAGGCTTAGCGGGGGGGCCCAATGAGCAGTTCTTC | TRBD2 | TRBV19 | NA | TRBJ2-1
CASSTKQGTVDTGELFF | TGTGCCAGCAGCACGAAACAGGGGACGGTCGACACCGGGGAGCTGTTTTTT | TRBD1 | TRBV7-2 | few | TRBJ2-2
CASSQSLTGGGYGYTF | TGCGCCAGCAGTCAATCTTTGACGGGGGGAGGGTATGGCTACACCTTC | NA | TRBV23-1 | NA | TRBJ1-2
CASLESGFGNTEAFF | TGTGCCAGCCTTGAATCAGGGTTCGGGAACACTGAAGCTTTCTTT | NA | TRBV27 | NA | TRBJ1-1
CASSSTPGGNRGYTF | TGCGCCAGCAGCTCTACCCCAGGGGGCAACCGTGGCTACACCTTC | TRBD1 | TRBV5-1 | NA | TRBJ1-2
CASSHGTVNIQYF | TGTGCCAGCAGTCACGGGACAGTTAACATTCAGTACTTC | TRBD1 | TRBV27 | NA | TRBJ2-4
CASSTLQGGTEAFF | TGTGCCAGCAGCACGTTACAGGGGGGCACTGAAGCTTTCTTT | TRBD1 | TRBV6-1 | once | TRBJ1-1
CASSLALNTEAFF | TGTGCCAGCAGCTTGGCCCTTAACACTGAAGCTTTCTTT | NA | TRBV5-6 | NA | TRBJ1-1
CASSSGNTGELFF | TGTGCCAGCAGCTCGGGGAACACCGGGGAGCTGTTTTTT | NA | TRBV11-2 | NA | TRBJ2-2